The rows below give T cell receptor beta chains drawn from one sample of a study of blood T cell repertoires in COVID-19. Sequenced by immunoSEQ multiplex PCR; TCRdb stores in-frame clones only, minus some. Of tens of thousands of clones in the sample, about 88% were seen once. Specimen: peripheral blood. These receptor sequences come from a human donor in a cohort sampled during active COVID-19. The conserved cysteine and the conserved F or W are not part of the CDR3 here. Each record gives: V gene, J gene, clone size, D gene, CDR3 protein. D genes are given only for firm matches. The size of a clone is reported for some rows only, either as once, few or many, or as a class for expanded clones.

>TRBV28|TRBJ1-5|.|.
ASRQAGASQPQH
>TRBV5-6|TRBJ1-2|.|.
ASTTGANYGYT
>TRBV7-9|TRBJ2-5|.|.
ASSLGDRTAQETQY
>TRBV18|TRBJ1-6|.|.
ASSPDSSYNSPLH
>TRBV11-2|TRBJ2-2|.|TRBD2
ASSSPGGRVTGELF
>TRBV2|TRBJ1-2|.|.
ASRKGAENYGYT
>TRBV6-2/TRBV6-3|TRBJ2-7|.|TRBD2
ASSGTSGTYEQY
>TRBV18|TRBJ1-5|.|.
ASSPGQLKYSNQPQH
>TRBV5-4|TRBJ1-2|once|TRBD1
ASSIGQGLGYT
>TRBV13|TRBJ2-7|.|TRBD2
ASSLKRGGPPGREQY
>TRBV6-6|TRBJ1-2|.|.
ASSPLRGYT
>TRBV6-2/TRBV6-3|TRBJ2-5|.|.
ASSQPQGRETQY
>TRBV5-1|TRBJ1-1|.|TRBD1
ASSFSLASSNRGFTEAF
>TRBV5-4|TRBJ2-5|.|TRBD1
ASSLGGSRTGPQETQY
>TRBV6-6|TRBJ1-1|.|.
ASLPTLNTEAF
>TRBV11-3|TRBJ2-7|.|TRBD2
ASSDLGTSGNYEQY
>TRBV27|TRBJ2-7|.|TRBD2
ASSLMGGGLREQY
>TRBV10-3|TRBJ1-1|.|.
ATQGAMNTEAF
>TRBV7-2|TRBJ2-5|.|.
ASSLWGGETQY
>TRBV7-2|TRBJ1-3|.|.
ASSLTNSGNTIY
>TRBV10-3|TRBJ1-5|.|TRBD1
AISQPAWGQENSNQPQH
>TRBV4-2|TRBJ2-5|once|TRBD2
ASSQARGGRLETQY
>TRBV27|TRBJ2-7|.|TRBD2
ASSLLAGEGEQY
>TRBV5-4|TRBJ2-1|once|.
ASSPSTSTYNEQF
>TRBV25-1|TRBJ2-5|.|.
ASSPRDTVMYQETQY
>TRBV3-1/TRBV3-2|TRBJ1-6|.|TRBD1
ASSQGVIDRGSISYNSPLH
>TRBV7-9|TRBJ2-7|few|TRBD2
ASSSSGGAKVEQY
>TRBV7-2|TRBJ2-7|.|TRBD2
ASSLGTSGTYEQY
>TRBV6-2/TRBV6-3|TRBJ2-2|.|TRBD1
ASIPQGQENTGELF
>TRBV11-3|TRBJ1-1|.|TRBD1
ASSSQGDSEAF
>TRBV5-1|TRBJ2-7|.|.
ASSLAMGGNYEQY
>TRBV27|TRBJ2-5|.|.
ASSHEGWQETQY
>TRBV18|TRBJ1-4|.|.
ASSPGTNEKLF
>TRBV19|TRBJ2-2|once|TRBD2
ASSPITSGNTGELF
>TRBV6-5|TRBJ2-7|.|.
ASSNLGQNSYEQY
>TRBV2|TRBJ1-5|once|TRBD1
ASRRRGLSNQPQH
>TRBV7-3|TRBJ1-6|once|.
ASSPGLNSPLH
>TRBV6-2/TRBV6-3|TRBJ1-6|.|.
ASNPEGSYNSPLH
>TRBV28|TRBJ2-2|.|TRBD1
ATWTGNTGELF
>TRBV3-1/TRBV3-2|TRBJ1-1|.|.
ASSQRLRQGTEAF
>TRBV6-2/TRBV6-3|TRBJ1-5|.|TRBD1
ASSFTITGGSNQPQH
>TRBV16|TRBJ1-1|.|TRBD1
ASSQIRGRGTEAF
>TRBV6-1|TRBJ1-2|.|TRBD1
ASSDWTGVSYGYT
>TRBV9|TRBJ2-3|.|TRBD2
ASSGGVAGAPDTQY
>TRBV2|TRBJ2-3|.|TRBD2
ASSDRLAGANTQY
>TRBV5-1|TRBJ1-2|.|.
ASSLYRTPDNYGYT
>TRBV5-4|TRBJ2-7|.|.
ASSLGRVQDEQY
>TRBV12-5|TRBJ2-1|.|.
ASGLVGDEQF
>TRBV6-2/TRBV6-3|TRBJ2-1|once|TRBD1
ASSQQGVGEQF
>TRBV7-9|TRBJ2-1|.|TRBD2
ASSLPLAGGFNEQF
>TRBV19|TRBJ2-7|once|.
ASSIGPGYYEQY
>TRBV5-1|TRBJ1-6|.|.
ASSLLGAATRSYNSPLH
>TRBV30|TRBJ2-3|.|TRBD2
APLAGWGDTQY
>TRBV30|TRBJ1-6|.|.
AWTLTPTGFDSPLH
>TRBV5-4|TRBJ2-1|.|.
ASSFSLQGSYNEQF
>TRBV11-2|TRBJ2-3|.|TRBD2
ASSQTSGLGTDTQY
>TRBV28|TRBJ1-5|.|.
ASRQLWSNQPQH
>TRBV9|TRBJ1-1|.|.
ASSGRSVGPLKTEAF